Following are 6 T cell receptor beta chains from one sample sequenced in a study of cytomegalovirus exposure and HLA in healthy donors. In the PCR, 60 Vbeta and 13 Jbeta primers were used. Sequencing used immunoSEQ multiplex PCR; TCRdb keeps in-frame clones, though not all of them. This table holds around 140,000 clones, approximately 8.9% found once. Sequencing was performed on PBMCs. Receptor source: a woman aged 35 to 49 in good health and CMV-seropositive.

This chain joins TRBV9 and TRBJ2-7; D is perhaps TRBD1 (5 bases). Germline V gives CDR1 SGDLS, CDR2 YYNGEE. The CDR3 extends over 14 amino acids. Trimming removed 3 bases at V and 6 bases at J, with 16 bases between. Here the CDR3 reads CASSGGHSWGEQYF. The CDR3 bases are TGTGCCAGCAGCGGAGGACATTCATGGGGCGAGCAGTACTTC.

This clone came up a few times. The chain joins TRBV20-1 to TRBJ1-5; D gene uncertain. CDR3 length: 11 residues. Germline V gene data show CDR1 as DFQATT and CDR2 as SNEGSKA (reference sequence). Between the trimmed V and J ends, which lost 5 bases and 11 bases, there was a span of 13 bases. The CDR3 DNA sequence: TGCAGTGCTGGCCAAGTTTTGTCCCAGCATTTT. Its translation is CSAGQVLSQHF.

This chain links TRBV6-6 with TRBJ1-1; 8 bases line up with TRBD1. The CDR3 is 14 amino acids. Germline CDR1 MNHNY, CDR2 SVGAGI (reference sequence). V was clipped by 6 bases and J by 5 bases; unmatched bases: 8. Written as DNA, the CDR3 is TGTGCCAGCAGAGGACAGGGTGTAAGGACTGAAGCTTTCTTT. The encoded protein is CASRGQGVRTEAFF.

This clone has a handful of counts. The J gene is TRBJ2-3, the V gene TRBV2, with 10 bases aligning to TRBD2. Trimming cost V 10 bases and J 2 bases; bases outside gene matches: 6. The CDR3 has 14 amino acids. Germline assignment: CDR1 SNHLY and CDR2 FYNNEI. CDR3 loop: CATALAGTTDTQYF. In DNA, the CDR3 is TGTGCCACGGCACTAGCGGGGACCACAGATACGCAGTATTTT.

The chain employs TRBV6-5 and TRBJ2-3; D is ambiguous. The CDR3 totals 12 residues. Germline assignment: CDR1 MNHEY and CDR2 SVGAGI. V was pared by 6 bases and J by 7 bases, with 11 bases between. CDR3 sequence: CASRDSTNTQYF. The CDR3 coding sequence is TGTGCCAGCAGAGATTCCACTAATACGCAGTATTTT.

The rearrangement links TRBV19 to TRBJ1-2, with TRBD1 as a possible D gene (5 bases). This CDR3 spans 15 amino acids. The germline V and J ends were trimmed by 3 bases and 3 bases, with 14 bases remaining between them. Germline CDR1 LNHDA, CDR2 SQIVND (reference sequence). In DNA form, the CDR3 reads TGTGCCAGTAGTATCGGGGGGTTTCTCGACTATGGCTACACCTTC. Translation gives CASSIGGFLDYGYTF. The full variable domain, with the rest looked up from reference TRBV19 and TRBJ1-2, is DGGITQSPKYLFRKEGQNVTLSCEQNLNHDAMYWYRQDPGQGLRLIYYSQIVNDFQKGDIAEGYSVSREKKESFPLTVTSAQKNPTAFYLCASSIGGFLDYGYTFGSGTRLTVV.